This TCR beta chain appears in the sequencing data of a study of blood T cell repertoires in COVID-19. Sequencing was performed with immunoSEQ multiplex PCR; in TCRdb, only in-frame clones are kept and a portion is missing. The sample lists around 110,000 clones; 71% were seen once. The J segment lost 3 bases and the V segment lost 5 bases, leaving 9 bases of the junction unmatched. CDR3 length: 16 residues. The germline CDR1 and CDR2 sequences are MDHEN and SYDVKM. This TCR came from a human donor with acute or convalescent COVID-19. The donor label of this sample is uncertain. Source material: peripheral blood. The chain uses TRBV28 and TRBJ2-3; 9 nucleotides match TRBD1. CDR3 coding DNA: TGTGCCAGCAGTGCCCCGGGACAGGGTGGGACAGATACGCAGTATTTT. Its protein is CASSAPGQGGTDTQYF.